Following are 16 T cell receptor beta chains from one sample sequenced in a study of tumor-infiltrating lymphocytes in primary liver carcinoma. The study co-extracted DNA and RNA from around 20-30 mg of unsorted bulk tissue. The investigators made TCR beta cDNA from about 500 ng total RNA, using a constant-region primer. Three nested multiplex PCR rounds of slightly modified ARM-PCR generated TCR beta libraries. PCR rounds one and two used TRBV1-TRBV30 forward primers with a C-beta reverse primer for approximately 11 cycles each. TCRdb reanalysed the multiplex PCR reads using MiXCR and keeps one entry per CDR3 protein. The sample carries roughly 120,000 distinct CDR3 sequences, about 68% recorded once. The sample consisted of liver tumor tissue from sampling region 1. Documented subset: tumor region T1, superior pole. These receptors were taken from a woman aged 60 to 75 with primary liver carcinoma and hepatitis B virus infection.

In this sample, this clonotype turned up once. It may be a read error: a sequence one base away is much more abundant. In nucleotides, the CDR3 is TGTGCCAACAGCTTGATCGGGGCCTCCTACGAGCAGTACTTC. It specifies CANSLIGASYEQYF. The rearrangement uses TRBV5-6 and TRBJ2-7, with D perhaps TRBD1 or TRBD2 (5 bases each). The germline V gene has CDR1 SGHDT and CDR2 YYEEEE. The CDR3 is 14 amino acids. The whole variable domain, remainder taken from reference TRBV5-6 and TRBJ2-7, is DAGVTQSPTHLIKTRGQQVTLRCSPKSGHDTVSWYQQALGQGPQFIFQYYEEEERQRGNFPDRFSGHQFPNYSSELNVNALLLGDSALYLCANSLIGASYEQYFGPGTRLTVT.

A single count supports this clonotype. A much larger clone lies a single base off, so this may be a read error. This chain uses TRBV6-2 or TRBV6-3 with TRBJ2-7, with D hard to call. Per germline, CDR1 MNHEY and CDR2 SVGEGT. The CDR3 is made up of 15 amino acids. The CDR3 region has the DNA TGTGACAGCAGTTACGGCAGGTTGCAAGCCTACGAGCAGTACTTC. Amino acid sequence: CDSSYGRLQAYEQYF.

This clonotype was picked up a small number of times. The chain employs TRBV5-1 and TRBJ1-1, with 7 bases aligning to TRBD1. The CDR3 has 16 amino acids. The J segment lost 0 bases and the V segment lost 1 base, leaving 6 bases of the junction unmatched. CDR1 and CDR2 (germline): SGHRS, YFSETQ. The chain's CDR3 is CASSLQARGLNTEAFF. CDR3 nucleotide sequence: TGCGCCAGCAGCTTGCAGGCCAGGGGGTTGAACACTGAAGCTTTCTTT.

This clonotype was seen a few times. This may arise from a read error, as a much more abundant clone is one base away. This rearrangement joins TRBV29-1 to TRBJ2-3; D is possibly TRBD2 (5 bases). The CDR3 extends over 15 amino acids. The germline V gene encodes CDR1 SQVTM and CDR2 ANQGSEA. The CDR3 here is CIVVRTPRSTDTQYF. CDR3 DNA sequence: TGCATCGTTGTGAGGACTCCTAGAAGCACAGATACGCAGTATTTT.

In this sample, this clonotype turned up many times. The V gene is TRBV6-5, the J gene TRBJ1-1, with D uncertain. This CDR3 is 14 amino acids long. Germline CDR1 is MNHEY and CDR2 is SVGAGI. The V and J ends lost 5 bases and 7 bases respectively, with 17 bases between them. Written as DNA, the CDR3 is TGTGCCAGCAGTCCGGGCCGCCGGAACGGTGAAGCTTTCTTT. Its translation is CASSPGRRNGEAFF.

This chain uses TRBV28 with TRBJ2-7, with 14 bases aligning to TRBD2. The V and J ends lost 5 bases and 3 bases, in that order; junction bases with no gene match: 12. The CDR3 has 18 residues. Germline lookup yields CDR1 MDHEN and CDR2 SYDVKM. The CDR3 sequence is CASSPPPGLAGVGYEQYF. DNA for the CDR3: TGTGCCAGCAGTCCACCTCCGGGACTAGCGGGAGTTGGCTACGAGCAGTACTTC.

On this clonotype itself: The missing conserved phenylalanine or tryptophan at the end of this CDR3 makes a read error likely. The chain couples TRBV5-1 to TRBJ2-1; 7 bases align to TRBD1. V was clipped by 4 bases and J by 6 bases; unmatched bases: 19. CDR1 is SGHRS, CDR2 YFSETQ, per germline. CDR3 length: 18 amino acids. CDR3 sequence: CASSPEPGGDSGRNEQFI. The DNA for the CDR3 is TGCGCCAGCAGCCCGGAACCCGGTGGGGACAGTGGGCGCAATGAGCAGTTCATC.

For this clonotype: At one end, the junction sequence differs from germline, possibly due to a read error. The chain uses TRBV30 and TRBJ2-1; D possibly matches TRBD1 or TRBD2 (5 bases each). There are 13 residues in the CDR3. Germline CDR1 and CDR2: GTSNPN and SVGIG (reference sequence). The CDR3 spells CAWHPGTLGEEFF. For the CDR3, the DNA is TGTGCCTGGCACCCCGGGACCCTAGGTGAGGAGTTCTTC.

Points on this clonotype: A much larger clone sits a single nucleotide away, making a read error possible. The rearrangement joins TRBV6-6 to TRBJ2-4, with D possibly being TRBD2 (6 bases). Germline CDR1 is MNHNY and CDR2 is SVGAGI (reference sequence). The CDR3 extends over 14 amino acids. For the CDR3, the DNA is TGTGCCAGCAGCCCCTCCGGGAGCGGTAACACTCAGTACTTC. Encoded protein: CASSPSGSGNTQYF.

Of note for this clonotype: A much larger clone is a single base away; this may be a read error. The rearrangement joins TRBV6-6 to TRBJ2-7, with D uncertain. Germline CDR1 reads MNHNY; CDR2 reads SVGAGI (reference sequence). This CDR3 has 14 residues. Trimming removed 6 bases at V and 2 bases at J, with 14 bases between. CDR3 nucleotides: TGTGCCAGCAGATCAATAGGGTCTCCCTACGAGCAGTACTTC. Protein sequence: CASRSIGSPYEQYF.

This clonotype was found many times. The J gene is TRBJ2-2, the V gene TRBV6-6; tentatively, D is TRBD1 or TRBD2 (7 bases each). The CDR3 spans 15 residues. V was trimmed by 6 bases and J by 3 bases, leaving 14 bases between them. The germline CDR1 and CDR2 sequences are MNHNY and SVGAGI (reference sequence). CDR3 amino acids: CASSREGAHTGELFF. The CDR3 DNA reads TGTGCCAGCAGCAGGGAGGGGGCGCACACCGGGGAGCTGTTTTTT.

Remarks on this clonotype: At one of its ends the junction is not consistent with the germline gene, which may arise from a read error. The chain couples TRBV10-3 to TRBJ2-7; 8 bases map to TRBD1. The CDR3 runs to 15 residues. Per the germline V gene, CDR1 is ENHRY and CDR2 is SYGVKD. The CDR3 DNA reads TGCGCCATCAGCCTAGCGCCGAGACAGGGGTCGAAGCAGTACTTC. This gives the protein CAISLAPRQGSKQYF.

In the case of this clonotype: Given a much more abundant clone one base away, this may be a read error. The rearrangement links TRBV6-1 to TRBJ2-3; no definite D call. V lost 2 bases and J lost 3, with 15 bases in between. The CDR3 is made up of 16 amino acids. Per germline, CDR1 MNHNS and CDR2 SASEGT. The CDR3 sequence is CASSETVGTRTDTQYF. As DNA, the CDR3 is TGTGCCAGCAGTGAAACAGTAGGAACAAGGACAGATACGCAGTATTTT.

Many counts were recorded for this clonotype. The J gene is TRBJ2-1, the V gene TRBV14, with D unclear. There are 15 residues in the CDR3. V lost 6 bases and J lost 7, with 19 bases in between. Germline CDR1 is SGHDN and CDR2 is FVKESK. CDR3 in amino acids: CASSTNSRLGNEQFF. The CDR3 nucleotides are TGTGCCAGCAGTACCAATTCAAGACTGGGGAATGAGCAGTTCTTC.

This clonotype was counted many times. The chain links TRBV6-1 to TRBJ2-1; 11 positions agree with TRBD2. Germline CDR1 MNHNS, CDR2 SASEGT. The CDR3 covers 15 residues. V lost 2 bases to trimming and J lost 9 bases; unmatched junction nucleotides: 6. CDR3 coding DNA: TGTGCCAGCAGTGAAACTAGCGGGAGTTCTGGTGAGCAGTTCTTC. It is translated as CASSETSGSSGEQFF.

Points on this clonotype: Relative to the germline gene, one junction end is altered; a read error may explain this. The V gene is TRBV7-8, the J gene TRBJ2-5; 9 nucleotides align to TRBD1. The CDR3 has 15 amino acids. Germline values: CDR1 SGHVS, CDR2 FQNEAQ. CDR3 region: CVSSSHAGQGKTQYF. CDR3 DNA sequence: TGTGTCAGCAGCTCACACGCGGGACAGGGCAAGACCCAGTACTTC. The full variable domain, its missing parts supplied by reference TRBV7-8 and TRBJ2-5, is GAGVSQSPRYKVAKRGQDVALRCDPISGHVSLFWYQQALGQGPEFLTYFQNEAQLDKSGLPSDRFFAERPEGSVSTLKIQRTQQEDSAVYLCVSSSHAGQGKTQYFGPGTRLLVL.